These 19 T cell receptor beta chains share one sample of origin, sequenced in a study of response to subunit inactivated influenza vaccine (dated by TCRdb to the late 2010s). Library creation used RT-PCR. The run used an Illumina HiSeq 2500. In-frame beta chains were kept once TCRdb had trimmed the public reads at Q25 with fastp and called clones with MiXCR. Entries that share a CDR3 protein sequence are merged under the most common genes and DNA. Recorded for this sample are 800,000 to 1,000,000 distinct CDR3 sequences; 21% of them occurred a single time. About 10% of the sample comes from the top ten. The sample here was PBMCs from blood, taken about 5 days after vaccination. These receptor sequences come from a man over 45 who received an inactivated influenza vaccine. Donor details come from another sample of the same person, matched by shared clones.

This chain joins TRBV12-3 or TRBV12-4 and TRBJ1-6; D perhaps matches TRBD1 (5 bases). CDR3 length equals 14 residues. Trimming pared 1 base from V and 9 bases from J, leaving 10 bases between. This CDR3 reads CASSLEGHSSPLHF. In DNA, the CDR3 is TGTGCCAGCAGTTTAGAAGGACATAGTTCACCCCTCCACTTT.

The chain has TRBV7-8 and TRBJ2-1, with 8 bases identical to TRBD2. CDR3 length: 18 residues. Germline V gives CDR1 SGHVS, CDR2 FQNEAQ. V was clipped by 5 bases and J by 3 bases; unmatched bases: 15. The CDR3 spells CASSPAPGSGGFYNEQFF. CDR3 nucleotide sequence: TGTGCCAGCAGCCCGGCGCCCGGTTCGGGGGGGTTCTACAATGAGCAGTTCTTC.

V gene TRBV20-1 combines with J gene TRBJ2-5; no definite D call. V was shortened by 3 bases and J by 0 bases, with 11 bases between the two germline ends. The CDR3 is 14 residues long. In germline, CDR1 is DFQATT, CDR2 SNEGSKA (reference sequence). CDR3 sequence: CSASLPDYQETQYF. The DNA of the CDR3 is TGCAGTGCTAGTCTACCAGATTACCAAGAGACCCAGTACTTC.

This clonotype occurred a few times. V and J are TRBV29-1 and TRBJ1-1, with 8 bases fitting TRBD1. The CDR3 is 13 amino acids. Germline CDR1 and CDR2: SQVTM and ANQGSEA. Losses at the gene ends were 6 bases for V and 3 bases for J; bases not matched to a gene: 6. CDR3 in amino acids: CSVNRGRDTEAFF. In DNA form, the CDR3 reads TGCAGCGTAAACAGGGGGAGGGACACTGAAGCTTTCTTT.

This clonotype was found once. One end of the junction is discordant with germline, which a read error may explain. CDR3 loop: CASSLGEGEPIF. In DNA form, the CDR3 reads TGTGCCAGCAGCTTAGGAGAGGGGGAGCCTATCTTC. The V and J genes are TRBV11-2 and TRBJ2-4; D might be TRBD1 (6 bases). CDR1 and CDR2 from the germline V gene are SGHAT and FQNNGV. This CDR3 contains 12 residues. Complete variable domain (other parts from reference TRBV11-2 and TRBJ2-4): EAGVAQSPRYKIIEKRQSVAFWCNPISGHATLYWYQQILGQGPKLLIQFQNNGVVDDSQLPKDRFSAERLKGVDSTLKIQPAKLEDSAVYLCASSLGEGEPIFGAGTRLSVL.

The chain uses TRBV6-2 or TRBV6-3 and TRBJ2-5, with D hard to call. This CDR3 has 14 residues. Trimming left V 6 bases short and J 9 bases short, with 20 bases between. CDR1 MNHEY and CDR2 SVGEGT come from the germline V gene. The CDR3 region has the DNA TGTGCCAGCAGAGGAGACGGACGGCTTGTGGCCCAGTACTTC. Translated: CASRGDGRLVAQYF.

This clonotype was seen ten or more times. The chain links TRBV12-3 or TRBV12-4 to TRBJ2-1, with D unclear. Trimming removed 7 bases from V and 5 bases from J, with 6 bases in between. This CDR3 contains 11 residues. In DNA, the CDR3 is TGTGCCAGCATTGGGCACAATGAGCAGTTCTTC. Translating gives CASIGHNEQFF.

This sequence joins TRBV7-2 and TRBJ2-7, with TRBD2 matching 11 bases. V lost 7 bases, J lost 6 bases, and 11 bases stayed unmatched. From germline, CDR1 is SGHTA and CDR2 FQGNSA. There are 15 residues in the CDR3. The CDR3 nucleotides are TGTGCCAGCACCGGCTTACTAGCGGGAGTGACCGAGCAGTACTTC. This translates into CASTGLLAGVTEQYF.

The chain links TRBV28 to TRBJ2-7, with 7 bases that match TRBD1. The CDR3 covers 14 residues. Germline loops: CDR1 MDHEN, CDR2 SYDVKM. The V segment lost 5 bases and the J segment 4 bases; nucleotides outside the gene matches: 8. CDR3 residues: CASSVPGQRYEQYF. As DNA, the CDR3 is TGTGCCAGCAGTGTTCCGGGACAGCGATACGAGCAGTACTTC.

There are a few counts of this clonotype. This sequence joins TRBV4-1 and TRBJ2-2, with 7 bases identical to TRBD1. The ends lost 1 base at V and 4 bases at J; junction bases unmatched: 9. The V gene's germline CDR1 is MGHRA and CDR2 YSYEKL. The CDR3 consists of 17 residues. This CDR3 reads CASSQGARQGSTGELFF. For the CDR3, the DNA is TGCGCCAGCAGCCAAGGAGCGAGACAGGGTAGCACCGGGGAGCTGTTTTTT.

This clonotype has more than one count but fewer than ten. This chain uses TRBV6-2 or TRBV6-3 with TRBJ1-4, with TRBD1 as a possible D gene (6 bases). V lost 4 bases, J lost 8 bases, and 23 bases lay in between. The CDR3 has 17 amino acids. Germline V gives CDR1 MNHEY, CDR2 SVGEGT. CDR3 bases: TGTGCCAGCAGTTCAACCCCCGGGACAAGGGAGGAAGAAAAACTGTTTTTT. Its translation: CASSSTPGTREEEKLFF.

The CDR3 is CSAPGFWDRASETQYF. The CDR3 region has the DNA TGCAGTGCTCCGGGCTTTTGGGACAGGGCGTCCGAGACCCAGTACTTC. This chain connects TRBV20-1 to TRBJ2-5; 9 bases are shared with TRBD1. This CDR3 region has 16 residues. The ends lost 5 bases at V and 5 bases at J; junction bases unmatched: 15. Germline CDR1 reads DFQATT; CDR2 reads SNEGSKA (reference sequence).

CDR3 amino acids: CATSDPGYTDTQYF. CDR3 DNA sequence: TGTGCCACCAGTGATCCGGGCTACACAGATACGCAGTATTTT. The V and J genes are TRBV24-1 and TRBJ2-3; D unclear. Trimming removed 3 bases at V and 2 bases at J, with 8 bases between. CDR1 and CDR2 (germline): KGHDR, SFDVKD. The length of the CDR3 is 14 residues.

V usage is TRBV12-3 or TRBV12-4 and J usage is TRBJ2-6, with D possibly TRBD1 on 6 matching bases. The ends were cut back, 7 bases at V and 3 bases at J, with 13 bases in the middle. CDR3 size: 15 residues. CDR3 in DNA: TGTGCCAGCACCCCAGGGGCTGGTGGGGCCAACGTCCTGACTTTC. Protein sequence: CASTPGAGGANVLTF.

This chain joins TRBV30 and TRBJ1-2, with no clear D. The CDR3 consists of 11 residues. Per germline, CDR1 GTSNPN and CDR2 SVGIG (reference sequence). The ends were cut back, 1 base at V and 8 bases at J, with 8 bases in the middle. The CDR3 DNA is TGTGCCTGGAGTGAATTAAGGGGCTACACCTTC. This codes for CAWSELRGYTF.

The J gene is TRBJ2-1, the V gene TRBV30; D gene unclear. The ends were cut back, 0 bases at V and 6 bases at J, with 3 bases in the middle. The CDR3 has 11 residues. CDR1 GTSNPN and CDR2 SVGIG come from the germline V gene (reference sequence). CDR3 nucleotides: TGTGCCTGGAGTGTACCCAATGAGCAGTTCTTC. Protein product: CAWSVPNEQFF.

The sample holds a few counts of this clonotype. The chain joins TRBV5-1 to TRBJ2-3; D perhaps matches TRBD1 (5 bases). Looked up from germline, CDR1 is SGHRS and CDR2 is YFSETQ. Between the trimmed V and J ends, which lost 7 bases and 2 bases, there was a span of 14 bases. The CDR3 covers 14 residues. The CDR3 spells CASGDSRLTDTQYF. As DNA, the CDR3 is TGCGCCAGCGGCGACAGCCGGCTCACAGATACGCAGTATTTT.

J is TRBJ1-4 and V is TRBV7-9, with D uncertain. The V end was cut by 1 base, the J end by 12 bases, with 15 bases between. This CDR3 contains 14 residues. Germline V CDR1 and CDR2: SEHNR, FQNEAQ (reference sequence). DNA of the CDR3: TGTGCCAGCAGCTTAGGTCAGGTGAATAGGGAACTGTTTTTT. This gives the protein CASSLGQVNRELFF.

This clonotype was observed a few times. The chain links TRBV20-1 to TRBJ2-1; 8 bases map to TRBD2. The trim removed 8 bases at V and 10 bases at J, leaving 16 bases unmatched. The V gene's germline CDR1 is DFQATT and CDR2 SNEGSKA (reference sequence). This CDR3 is built from 14 residues. In nucleotides, the CDR3 is TGCAGTCCTACCTCAGCGGGAGCTCCAGGGGAGCAGTTCTTC. Translated: CSPTSAGAPGEQFF.